Listed here are 20 T cell receptor beta chains from one sample, sequenced in a study of patients and donors after allogeneic stem cell transplantation. TCRdb independently ran MiXCR on the RT-PCR reads; one entry per CDR3 protein. Here the sample spans some 880,000 distinct CDR3 sequences, about a sixth being singletons. The source material was blood, either unsorted or a sorted T cell fraction (not recorded which). The receptors come from a human donor who was either an allogeneic HSCT recipient or a stem cell or donor lymphocyte infusion donor (not recorded which). It is not recorded whose cells these are; they may come from a transplant donor.

The table lists this clonotype with a few counts. The chain couples TRBV20-1 to TRBJ1-1; possibly TRBD1 for D (5 bases). The CDR3 is made up of 15 amino acids. The germline V gene has CDR1 DFQATT and CDR2 SNEGSKA (reference sequence). V was shortened by 5 bases and J by 0 bases, with 16 bases between the two germline ends. CDR3 residues: CSAPNSGTMNTEAFF. The CDR3 DNA reads as TGCAGTGCTCCTAATTCAGGGACCATGAACACTGAAGCTTTCTTT.

There are a few counts of this clonotype. The chain joins TRBV4-3 to TRBJ2-1, with 10 bases that match TRBD2. Per the germline V gene, CDR1 is LGHNA and CDR2 is YSLEER. The CDR3 is 16 amino acids. The J segment lost 8 bases and the V segment lost 0 bases, leaving 7 bases of the junction unmatched. The chain's CDR3 is CASSQDRSGGAYEQFF. Here the CDR3 DNA reads TGCGCCAGCAGCCAAGATCGAAGCGGGGGGGCTTATGAGCAGTTCTTC.

The table lists this clonotype with a few counts. V is TRBV5-1 and J is TRBJ2-1; TRBD2 matches at 9 bases. The CDR3 runs 16 residues. J gave up 3 bases and V 0 bases, and 4 bases lay outside the gene matches. Germline assignment: CDR1 SGHRS and CDR2 YFSETQ. CDR3 sequence reads: CASSLVGGGGYNEQFF. The CDR3, as DNA: TGCGCCAGCAGCTTGGTTGGCGGGGGGGGCTACAATGAGCAGTTCTTC.

This clonotype was counted only a few times. CDR3 sequence (DNA): TGTGCCAGCAGTGAAGCGGGCCCATTGAACACTGAAGCTTTCTTT. It codes for CASSEAGPLNTEAFF. V and J are TRBV6-1 and TRBJ1-1; D ambiguous. The germline V and J ends were trimmed by 0 bases and 0 bases, with 8 bases remaining between them. The CDR3 is made up of 15 amino acids. The V gene's germline CDR1 is MNHNS and CDR2 SASEGT.

The V and J genes are TRBV12-3 or TRBV12-4 and TRBJ1-2; tentatively, D is TRBD1 (5 bases). The CDR3 loop spans 12 amino acids. The V gene lost 6 bases and the J gene lost 7 bases, with 12 bases spanning the gap. The CDR3, as DNA: TGTGCCAGCAGGCGGGGGGTGGCTGGCTACACCTTC. It encodes CASRRGVAGYTF.

This clonotype was observed once. V and J are TRBV4-1 and TRBJ1-3, with no clear D. CDR1 and CDR2 (germline): MGHRA, YSYEKL. The length of the CDR3 is 16 residues. V was clipped by 2 bases and J by 2 bases, with 13 bases between them. In nucleotides, the CDR3 is TGCGCCAGCAGCCAATCGTACCGCTCCGCTGGAAACACCATATATTTT. This gives the protein CASSQSYRSAGNTIYF.

This clonotype has at least ten counts. CDR3 nucleotides: TGTGCCAGCAGCCCCATGAACACTGAAGCTTTCTTT. Translating it yields CASSPMNTEAFF. The V call is TRBV12-3 or TRBV12-4, the J call TRBJ1-1; the D is unclear. The CDR3 consists of 12 residues. V lost 6 bases and J lost 0, with 5 bases in between.

The chain employs TRBV20-1 and TRBJ1-1; TRBD1 aligns across 7 bases. The germline V gene has CDR1 DFQATT and CDR2 SNEGSKA (reference sequence). The length of the CDR3 is 14 residues. J gave up 4 bases and V 3 bases, and 8 bases lay outside the gene matches. The CDR3 sequence: CSARGGGGSTEAFF. CDR3 sequence (DNA): TGCAGTGCTAGGGGAGGGGGCGGCAGCACTGAAGCTTTCTTT.

This clonotype is a singleton in its sample. V gene TRBV20-1 combines with J gene TRBJ1-4, with D tentatively TRBD1 (5 bases). The CDR3 contains 14 residues. CDR1 is DFQATT and CDR2 is SNEGSKA in the germline V gene (reference sequence). V was clipped by 0 bases and J by 8 bases, with 13 bases between them. CDR3 loop: CSARDQGVREKLFF. The CDR3 DNA reads as TGCAGTGCTAGAGATCAAGGGGTACGGGAAAAACTGTTTTTT.

This chain links TRBV6-1 with TRBJ1-1, with no clear D. Germline V CDR1 and CDR2: MNHNS, SASEGT. Between the trimmed V and J ends, which lost 5 bases and 1 base, there was a span of 14 bases. This CDR3 has 15 amino acids. CDR3 amino acids: CASSPAIPTNTEAFF. In nucleotides, the CDR3 is TGTGCCAGCAGTCCCGCTATACCGACGAACACTGAAGCTTTCTTT.

This chain uses TRBV20-1 with TRBJ1-3, with D maybe TRBD1 (6 bases). CDR1 and CDR2 (germline): DFQATT, SNEGSKA (reference sequence). The V end was cut by 2 bases, the J end by 1 base, with 9 bases between. This CDR3 comprises 14 residues. The CDR3 sequence is CSARSGTSGNTIYF. DNA for the CDR3: TGCAGTGCTAGATCAGGGACATCTGGAAACACCATATATTTT.

The chain uses TRBV21-1 and TRBJ2-7. TRBV21-1 is flagged as a pseudogene. CDR3 length: 14 amino acids. The CDR3 DNA is TGTGCCAGCAGCAGAGCCCACCCACCCTACGAGCAGTACTTC. It codes for CASSRAHPPYEQYF.

V is TRBV12-5 and J is TRBJ2-7; 9 bases align to TRBD1. V was pared by 0 bases and J by 7 bases, with 7 bases of the junction left unmatched. The CDR3 covers 15 residues. Germline lookup yields CDR1 LGHNT and CDR2 FRNRAP. The CDR3 is CASGLVTGTGWEQYF. The CDR3 coding sequence is TGTGCTAGTGGTTTGGTAACCGGGACAGGGTGGGAGCAGTACTTC.

This clonotype was seen only a few times. The chain has TRBV20-1 and TRBJ1-2; 7 bases are a match to TRBD1. J was trimmed by 6 bases and V by 3 bases; bases with no gene match: 4. CDR1 DFQATT and CDR2 SNEGSKA come from the germline V gene (reference sequence). The CDR3 totals 12 residues. The CDR3 loop is CSASQGVNGYTF. CDR3 DNA: TGCAGTGCTAGCCAGGGGGTCAATGGCTACACCTTC.

CDR3 bases: TGTGCCAGCAGCCAAGACCGACCGGGACAGCACCAAGAGACCCAGTACTTC. It specifies CASSQDRPGQHQETQYF. The genes are TRBV4-2 and TRBJ2-5, with 7 bases that match TRBD1. The CDR3 runs to 17 residues. V lost 0 bases, J lost 0 bases, and 7 bases stayed unmatched. Per germline, CDR1 LGHNA and CDR2 YNFKEQ.

V gene TRBV20-1 combines with J gene TRBJ1-2; D might be TRBD1 (6 bases). V gave up 5 bases and J gave up 5 bases, with 21 bases separating them. Germline CDR1 DFQATT, CDR2 SNEGSKA (reference sequence). The CDR3 has 15 residues. The DNA for the CDR3 is TGCAGTGCTTGGGGGGGCCAGGCGCACGGGTATGGCTACACCTTC. Protein product: CSAWGGQAHGYGYTF.

The table lists this clonotype with a few counts. V is TRBV5-1 and J is TRBJ2-5, with 9 bases matching TRBD2. Germline V gives CDR1 SGHRS, CDR2 YFSETQ. This CDR3 spans 15 amino acids. The V segment lost 0 bases and the J segment 5 bases; nucleotides outside the gene matches: 5. The CDR3 is CASSLGGGAFETQYF. The CDR3 DNA reads TGCGCCAGCAGCTTGGGCGGGGGGGCGTTTGAGACCCAGTACTTC.

This clonotype was seen more than once but under ten times. V usage is TRBV20-1 and J usage is TRBJ1-6; 10 bases are a match to TRBD1. Losses at the gene ends were 3 bases for V and 7 bases for J; bases not matched to a gene: 6. CDR1 and CDR2 (germline): DFQATT, SNEGSKA (reference sequence). CDR3 length: 15 residues. CDR3 region: CSASSKGQGNSPLHF. In DNA form, the CDR3 reads TGCAGTGCTAGTTCCAAGGGACAGGGGAATTCACCCCTCCACTTT.

This clonotype occurred a few times. The chain carries TRBV5-1 and TRBJ2-4; weak D call: TRBD1 (7 bases). This CDR3 spans 13 amino acids. V lost 5 bases and J lost 6, with 12 bases in between. CDR1 and CDR2 from the germline V gene are SGHRS and YFSETQ. The DNA for the CDR3 is TGCGCCAGCAGATCTCAGGGGGGAAACATTCAGTACTTC. Translation: CASRSQGGNIQYF.

As regards this clonotype: The missing conserved phenylalanine or tryptophan at the end of this CDR3 makes a read error likely. The DNA is left out, because the CDR3 cannot be placed on it with certainty; the CDR3 is given as TCRdb lists it. The J gene is TRBJ2-7, the V gene TRBV20-1. The germline CDR1 and CDR2 sequences are DFQATT and SNEGSKA (reference sequence). The CDR3 extends over 9 residues, inclusive of both ends. CDR3 protein: CSVERPISI.